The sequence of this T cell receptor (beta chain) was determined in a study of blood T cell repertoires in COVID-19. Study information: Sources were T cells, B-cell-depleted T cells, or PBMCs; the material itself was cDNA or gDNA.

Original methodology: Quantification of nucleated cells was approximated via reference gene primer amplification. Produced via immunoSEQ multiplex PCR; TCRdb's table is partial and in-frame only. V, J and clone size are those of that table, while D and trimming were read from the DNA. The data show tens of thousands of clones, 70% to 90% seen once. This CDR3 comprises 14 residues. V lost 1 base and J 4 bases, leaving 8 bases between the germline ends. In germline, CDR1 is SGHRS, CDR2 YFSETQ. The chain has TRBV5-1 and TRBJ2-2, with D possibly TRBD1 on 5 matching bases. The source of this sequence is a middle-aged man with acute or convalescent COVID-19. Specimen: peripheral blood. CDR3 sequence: CASSLLQATGELFF. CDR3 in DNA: TGCGCCAGCAGCTTGTTACAGGCCACCGGGGAGCTGTTTTTT.